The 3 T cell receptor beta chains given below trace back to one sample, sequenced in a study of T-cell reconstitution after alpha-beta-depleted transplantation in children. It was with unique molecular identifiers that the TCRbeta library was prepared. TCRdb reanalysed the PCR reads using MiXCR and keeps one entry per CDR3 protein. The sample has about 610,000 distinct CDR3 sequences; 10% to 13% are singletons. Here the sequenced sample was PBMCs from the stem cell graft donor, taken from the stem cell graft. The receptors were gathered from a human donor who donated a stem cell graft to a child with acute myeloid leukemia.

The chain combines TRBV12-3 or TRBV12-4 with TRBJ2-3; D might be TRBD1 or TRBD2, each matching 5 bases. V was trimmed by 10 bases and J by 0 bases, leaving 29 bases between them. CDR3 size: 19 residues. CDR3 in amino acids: CAICAAPTGVDFSTDTQYF. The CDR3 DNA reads TGTGCCATCTGTGCGGCCCCAACAGGAGTGGACTTTAGCACAGATACGCAGTATTTT.

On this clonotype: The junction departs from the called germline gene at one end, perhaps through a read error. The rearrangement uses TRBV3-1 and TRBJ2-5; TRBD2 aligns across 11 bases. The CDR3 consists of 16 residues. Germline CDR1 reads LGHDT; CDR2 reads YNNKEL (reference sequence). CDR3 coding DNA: TGTGCCAGCACCCAAGAAGATGGTCTAGCGGGAGGGACCCAGTACTTC. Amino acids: CASTQEDGLAGGTQYF.

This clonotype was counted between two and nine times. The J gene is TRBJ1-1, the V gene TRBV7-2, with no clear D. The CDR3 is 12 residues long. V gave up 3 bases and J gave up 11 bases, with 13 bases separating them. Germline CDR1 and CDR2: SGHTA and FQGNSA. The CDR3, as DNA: TGTGCCAGCAGCTTCTCCGACCGACTGGCTTTCTTT. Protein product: CASSFSDRLAFF.